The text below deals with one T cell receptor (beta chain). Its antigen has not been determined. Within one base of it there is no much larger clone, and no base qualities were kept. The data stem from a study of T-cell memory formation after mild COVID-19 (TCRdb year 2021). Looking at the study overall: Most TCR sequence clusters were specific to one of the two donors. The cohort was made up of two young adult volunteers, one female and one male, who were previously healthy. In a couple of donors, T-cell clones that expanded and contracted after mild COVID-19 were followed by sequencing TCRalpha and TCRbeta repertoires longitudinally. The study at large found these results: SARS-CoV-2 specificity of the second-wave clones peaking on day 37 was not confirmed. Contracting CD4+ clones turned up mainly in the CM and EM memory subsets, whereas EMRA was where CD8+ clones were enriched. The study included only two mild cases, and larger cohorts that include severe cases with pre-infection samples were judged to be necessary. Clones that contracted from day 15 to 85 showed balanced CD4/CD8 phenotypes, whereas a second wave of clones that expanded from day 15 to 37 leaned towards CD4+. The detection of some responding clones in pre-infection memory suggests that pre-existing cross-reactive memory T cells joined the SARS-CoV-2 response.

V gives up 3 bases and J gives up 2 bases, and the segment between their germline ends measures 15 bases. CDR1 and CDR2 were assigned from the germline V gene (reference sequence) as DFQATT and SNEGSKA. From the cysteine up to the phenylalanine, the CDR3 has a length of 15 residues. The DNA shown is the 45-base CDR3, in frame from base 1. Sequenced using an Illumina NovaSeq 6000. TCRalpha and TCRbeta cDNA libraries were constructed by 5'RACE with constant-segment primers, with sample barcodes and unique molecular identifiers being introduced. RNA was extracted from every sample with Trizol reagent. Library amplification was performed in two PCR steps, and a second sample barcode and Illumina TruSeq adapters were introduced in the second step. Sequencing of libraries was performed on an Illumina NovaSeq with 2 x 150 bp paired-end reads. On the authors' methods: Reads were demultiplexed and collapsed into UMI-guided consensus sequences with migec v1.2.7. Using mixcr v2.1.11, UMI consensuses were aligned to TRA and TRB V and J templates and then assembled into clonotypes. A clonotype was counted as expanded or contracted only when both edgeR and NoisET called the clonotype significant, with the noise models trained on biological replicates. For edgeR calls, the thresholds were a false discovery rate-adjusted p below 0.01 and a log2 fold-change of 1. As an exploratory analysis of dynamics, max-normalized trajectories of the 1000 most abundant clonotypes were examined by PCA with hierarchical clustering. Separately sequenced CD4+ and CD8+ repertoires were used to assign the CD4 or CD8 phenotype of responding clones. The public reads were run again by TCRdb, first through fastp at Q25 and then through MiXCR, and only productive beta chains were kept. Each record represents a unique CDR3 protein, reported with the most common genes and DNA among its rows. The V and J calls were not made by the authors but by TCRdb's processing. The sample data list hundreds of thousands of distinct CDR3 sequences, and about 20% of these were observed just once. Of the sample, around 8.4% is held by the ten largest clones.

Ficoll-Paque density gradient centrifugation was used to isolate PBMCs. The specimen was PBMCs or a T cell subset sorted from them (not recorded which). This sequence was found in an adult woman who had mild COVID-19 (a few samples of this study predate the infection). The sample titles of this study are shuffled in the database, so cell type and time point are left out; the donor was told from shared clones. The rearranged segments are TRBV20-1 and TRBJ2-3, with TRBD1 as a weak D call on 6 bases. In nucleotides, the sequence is TGCAGTGCTAGGGGAAACAGGGAGTACACAGATACGCAGTATTTT. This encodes CSARGNREYTDTQYF.